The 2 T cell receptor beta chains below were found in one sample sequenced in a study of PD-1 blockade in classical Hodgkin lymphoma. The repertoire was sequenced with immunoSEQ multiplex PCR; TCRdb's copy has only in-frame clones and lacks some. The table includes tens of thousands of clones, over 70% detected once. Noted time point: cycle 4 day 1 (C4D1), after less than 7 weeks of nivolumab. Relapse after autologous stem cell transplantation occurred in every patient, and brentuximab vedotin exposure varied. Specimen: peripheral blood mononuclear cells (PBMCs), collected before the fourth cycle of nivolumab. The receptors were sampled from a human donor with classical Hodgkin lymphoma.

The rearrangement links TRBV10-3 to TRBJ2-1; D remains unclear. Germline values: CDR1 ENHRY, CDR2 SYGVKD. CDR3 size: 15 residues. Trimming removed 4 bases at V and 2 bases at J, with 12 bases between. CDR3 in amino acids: CAISGLDVAYNEQFF. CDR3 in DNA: TGTGCCATCAGTGGGCTAGATGTCGCCTACAATGAGCAGTTCTTC.

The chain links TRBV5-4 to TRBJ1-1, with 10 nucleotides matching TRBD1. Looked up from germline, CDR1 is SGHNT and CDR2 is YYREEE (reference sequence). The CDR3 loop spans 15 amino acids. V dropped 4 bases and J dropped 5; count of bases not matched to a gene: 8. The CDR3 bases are TGTGCCAGCAGCCAGGGCGGGACAGGGGTTACTGAAGCTTTCTTT. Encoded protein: CASSQGGTGVTEAFF.